This TCR beta chain comes out of a study of blood T cell repertoires in COVID-19. About the study: Acute-phase and convalescent COVID-19 samples originated in the United States, Italy and Spain. Nucleic acid was either cDNA or gDNA, and it came from T cells, B-cell-depleted T cells, or PBMCs.

CDR1 MNHNS and CDR2 SASEGT come from the germline V gene. Trimming removed 2 bases from V and 3 bases from J, with 8 bases in between. CDR3 length: 14 residues. Source study methods: For nucleated cells, counts were estimated from reference gene primer amplification. Sequenced by immunoSEQ multiplex PCR; TCRdb stores in-frame clones only, minus some. Clone size and V and J calls were adopted from that table, with D and trimming inferred from the DNA. The sample has about 80,000 clones, about nine tenths seen once. The receptor was isolated from a woman aged 45-65 years in a cohort sampled during active COVID-19. Sequences were obtained from peripheral blood. The J gene is TRBJ1-3, the V gene TRBV6-1; D remains unclear. The CDR3 protein is CASSELGVGNTIYF. CDR3 coding DNA: TGTGCCAGCAGTGAACTCGGGGTTGGAAACACCATATATTTT.